Listed here are 18 T cell receptor beta chains from one sample, sequenced in a study of T-cell memory formation after mild COVID-19. TCRdb recomputed calls from the 5' RACE reads with MiXCR, one row per CDR3 protein. The sample includes 150,000 to 200,000 distinct CDR3 sequences, approximately 10% of them seen just once. What was sequenced was PBMCs or a T cell subset sorted from them (not recorded which). Receptors originate from a young man who had mild COVID-19 (a few samples of this study predate the infection). Cell type and time point are not known.

V and J are TRBV6-5 and TRBJ1-4, with D perhaps matching TRBD1 (5 bases). V was clipped by 5 bases and J by 8 bases, with 18 bases between them. The CDR3 is 15 residues long. The germline gives CDR1 MNHEY, CDR2 SVGAGI. The CDR3 DNA is TGTGCCAGCAGTCGGAACGGGAGAAGGGGCGAAAAACTGTTTTTT. Translating gives CASSRNGRRGEKLFF.

Only a few counts were recorded for this clonotype. The V call is TRBV29-1, the J call TRBJ2-3; 11 nucleotides align to TRBD2. V was clipped by 6 bases and J by 6 bases; unmatched bases: 2. Germline-derived CDR1 and CDR2 are SQVTM and ANQGSEA. The CDR3 sequence is 12 residues long. The CDR3 DNA reads TGCAGCGTACTAGCGGGGGTGGATACGCAGTATTTT. The encoded protein is CSVLAGVDTQYF.

This chain connects TRBV5-1 to TRBJ1-4; no reliable D call. The V gene lost 0 bases and the J gene lost 3 bases, with 9 bases spanning the gap. The length of the CDR3 is 15 residues. The germline V gene encodes CDR1 SGHRS and CDR2 YFSETQ. The DNA of the CDR3 is TGCGCCAGCAGCTTGGCCTGGGGTTCTAATGAAAAACTGTTTTTT. The encoded protein is CASSLAWGSNEKLFF.

This clonotype was counted many times. The chain has TRBV10-3 and TRBJ2-1, with D uncertain. V lost 0 bases and J lost 10, with 10 bases in between. Germline CDR1 ENHRY, CDR2 SYGVKD. The CDR3 spans 13 residues. In nucleotides, the CDR3 is TGTGCCATCAGTGAGTCTATCCGCCCAGAGCAGTTCTTC. Amino acids: CAISESIRPEQFF.

The gene calls are TRBV6-6 and TRBJ1-1; TRBD1 is a possible D gene (5 bases). CDR3 length: 12 amino acids. CDR1 is MNHNY, CDR2 SVGAGI, per germline (reference sequence). V was clipped by 11 bases and J by 1 base, with 11 bases between them. The CDR3 DNA reads as TGTGCCGGGGGTAAGGGGAACACTGAAGCTTTCTTT. It is translated as CAGGKGNTEAFF.

This clonotype has just a few counts. The J gene is TRBJ2-2, the V gene TRBV4-2; D gene ambiguous. This CDR3 spans 14 amino acids. Trimming removed 4 bases from V and 1 base from J, with 7 bases in between. Germline CDR1 and CDR2: LGHNA and YNFKEQ. CDR3 sequence reads: CASSPPGNTGELFF. Here the CDR3 DNA reads TGTGCCAGCAGCCCTCCAGGGAACACCGGGGAGCTGTTTTTT.

This clonotype was recorded a few times. This rearrangement joins TRBV15 to TRBJ2-3; D gene unclear. In germline, CDR1 is LNHNV, CDR2 YYDKDF (reference sequence). The CDR3 is made up of 13 amino acids. V was cut by 0 bases and J by 6 bases, with 7 bases left in between. For the CDR3, the DNA is TGTGCCACCAGCAGAGATTCGGAGGATACGCAGTATTTT. This translates into CATSRDSEDTQYF.

This clonotype has a handful of counts. V and J are TRBV5-5 and TRBJ1-2; D possibly corresponds to TRBD1 (5 bases). The V and J ends lost 0 bases and 1 base respectively, with 13 bases between them. The CDR3 has 16 amino acids. CDR1 SGHKS and CDR2 YYEKEE come from the germline V gene (reference sequence). CDR3 protein: CASSLAWDGGNYGYTF. DNA for the CDR3: TGTGCCAGCAGCTTGGCCTGGGACGGGGGTAACTATGGCTACACCTTC.

Ten or more counts support this clonotype. This chain connects TRBV7-9 to TRBJ2-7, with unresolved D. Germline V gene sequence: CDR1 SEHNR, CDR2 FQNEAQ (reference sequence). This CDR3 is built from 15 residues. Trimming left V 0 bases short and J 9 bases short, with 18 bases between. The CDR3 loop is CASSLANPALTGQYV. Written as DNA, the CDR3 is TGTGCCAGCAGCTTAGCGAATCCGGCTCTAACGGGGCAGTACGTC.

The table lists this clonotype with a few counts. This chain uses TRBV28 with TRBJ2-5, with D unclear. CDR3 length equals 11 residues. The ends were cut back, 5 bases at V and 5 bases at J, with 6 bases in the middle. Germline V gene data show CDR1 as MDHEN and CDR2 as SYDVKM. As DNA, the CDR3 is TGTGCCAGCAGTCACGAGGAGACCCAGTACTTC. It codes for CASSHEETQYF.

There are many counts of this clonotype. The rearrangement uses TRBV7-2 and TRBJ1-1, with D perhaps TRBD1 (5 bases). V lost 0 bases and J lost 0, with 8 bases in between. This CDR3 spans 15 amino acids. CDR1 is SGHTA, CDR2 FQGNSA, per germline. CDR3 sequence reads: CASSLAPGMNTEAFF. The CDR3 region has the DNA TGTGCCAGCAGCTTAGCGCCAGGGATGAACACTGAAGCTTTCTTT.

This clonotype came up many times. The J gene is TRBJ2-5, the V gene TRBV5-1, with 7 bases matching TRBD2. The germline V gene encodes CDR1 SGHRS and CDR2 YFSETQ. J gave up 3 bases and V 0 bases, and 5 bases lay outside the gene matches. The CDR3 spans 15 residues. The CDR3, as DNA: TGCGCCAGCAGCTTGGACGGGACTACCGAAGAGACCCAGTACTTC. The encoded protein is CASSLDGTTEETQYF.

V is TRBV28 and J is TRBJ2-3, with a possible D match to TRBD1 (5 bases). Germline V gives CDR1 MDHEN, CDR2 SYDVKM. Between the trimmed V and J ends, which lost 4 bases and 2 bases, there was a span of 7 bases. The CDR3 covers 13 residues. The CDR3 nucleotides read TGTGCCAGCAGTTCACAGGACACAGATACGCAGTATTTT. Translation gives CASSSQDTDTQYF. Complete variable domain (other parts from reference TRBV28 and TRBJ2-3): DVKVTQSSRYLVKRTGEKVFLECVQDMDHENMFWYRQDPGLGLRLIYFSYDVKMKEKGDIPEGYSVSREKKERFSLILESASTNQTSMYLCASSSQDTDTQYFGPGTRLTVL.

This clonotype was observed a few times. The rearrangement uses TRBV18 and TRBJ1-1, with a tentative D call TRBD1 (5 bases). The CDR3 has 13 amino acids. The germline V and J ends were trimmed by 3 bases and 11 bases, with 16 bases remaining between them. CDR1 is KGHSH and CDR2 is LQKENI in the germline V gene. DNA for the CDR3: TGTGCCAGCTCACCTACGCAGGGAGTAGAGGCTTTCTTT. Translating gives CASSPTQGVEAFF.

The table lists this clonotype with many counts. The CDR3 DNA sequence: TGCGCCAGCAGCTTGGCGCCAGACTACGAGCAGTACGTC. Its translation is CASSLAPDYEQYV. The V call is TRBV5-1, the J call TRBJ2-7; D remains unclear. V lost 0 bases to trimming and J lost 3 bases, with 7 bases between them. Germline CDR1 is SGHRS and CDR2 is YFSETQ. The CDR3 is 13 amino acids.

This clonotype was observed at least ten times. DNA of the CDR3: TGTGCCAGCAGTAGCGGGGGGGCAGCGCAGTACTTC. It specifies CASSSGGAAQYF. The chain recombines TRBV7-2 with TRBJ2-7; 11 positions agree with TRBD2. CDR3 size: 12 residues. Germline V lookup: CDR1 SGHTA, CDR2 FQGNSA. Germline trimming cut 6 bases from V and 9 bases from J; bases unmatched to any gene: 4.

Only a few counts were recorded for this clonotype. V and J are TRBV5-6 and TRBJ2-3; D unclear. The CDR3 is 13 amino acids. Germline values: CDR1 SGHDT, CDR2 YYEEEE. Between the trimmed V and J ends, which lost 3 bases and 8 bases, there was a span of 13 bases. The CDR3: CASSSFLGGTQYF. CDR3 nucleotides: TGTGCCAGCAGCTCTTTCCTGGGTGGTACGCAGTATTTT. The complete variable domain, with remaining parts taken from reference TRBV5-6 and TRBJ2-3, reads DAGVTQSPTHLIKTRGQQVTLRCSPKSGHDTVSWYQQALGQGPQFIFQYYEEEERQRGNFPDRFSGHQFPNYSSELNVNALLLGDSALYLCASSSFLGGTQYFGPGTRLTVL.

The V and J genes are TRBV6-5 and TRBJ1-4, with 8 bases identical to TRBD1. CDR3 length: 14 amino acids. J lost 6 bases, V lost 5 bases, and 5 bases had no gene match. Germline CDR1 and CDR2: MNHEY and SVGAGI. The CDR3 reads CASSKTGVDEKLFF. As DNA, the CDR3 is TGTGCCAGCAGTAAGACAGGGGTCGATGAAAAACTGTTTTTT.